The entry below gives a single TCR beta chain sequence along with its context. Its antigen remains unknown. These data are taken from a study of T cells after yellow fever vaccination. The study, taken as a whole, reports: A secondary response was less intense yet reached its peak sooner, at day 5 versus 15.

The study made its TCR cDNA through 5'RACE template switching. That step introduced a universal primer site along with UMIs. TCRdb analysed the 5' RACE reads with MiXCR anew, one entry per CDR3 protein. This sample has nearly 550,000 distinct CDR3 sequences, with around 21% found just once. V lost 2 bases to trimming and J lost 7 bases, with 12 bases between them. Germline V gene data show CDR1 as MNHEY and CDR2 as SVGAGI. There are 14 residues in the CDR3. The sequencing used PBMCs, collected 15 days after the yellow fever booster vaccination. The sequence was obtained from a man aged 30-40 years who received the YFV17D yellow fever vaccine. V is TRBV6-5 and J is TRBJ1-5; no reliable D call. CDR3 in amino acids: CASSYLGSSQPQHF. CDR3 sequence (DNA): TGTGCCAGCAGTTACCTAGGGAGTTCGCAGCCCCAGCATTTT.